This T cell receptor beta chain was sequenced for a study of T-cell reconstitution after alpha-beta-depleted transplantation in children. Construction of the TCRbeta library involved unique molecular identifiers. TCRdb itself ran the PCR reads through MiXCR, one entry per CDR3 protein. Among about 130,000 distinct CDR3 sequences listed, 8% to 10% were seen once. This clonotype was detected only a few times. Germline V gives CDR1 WSHSY, CDR2 SAAADI. The CDR3 contains 14 residues. Trimming shortened V by 9 bases and J by 7 bases, and 18 bases separated the two germline ends. The sample here was PBMCs, mostly from graft donor cells, taken 180 days after TCRalphabeta/CD19-depleted stem cell transplant. This sequence was found in a girl in the first two years of life who had a stem cell transplant for combined immunodeficiency, so the T cells may come from the graft donor. The chain combines TRBV10-2 with TRBJ1-4; D perhaps matches TRBD1 (5 bases). CDR3 DNA sequence: TGCGCCAGGCCCCCCCAGGGTTTGGTTGAAAAACTGTTTTTT. This encodes CARPPQGLVEKLFF.